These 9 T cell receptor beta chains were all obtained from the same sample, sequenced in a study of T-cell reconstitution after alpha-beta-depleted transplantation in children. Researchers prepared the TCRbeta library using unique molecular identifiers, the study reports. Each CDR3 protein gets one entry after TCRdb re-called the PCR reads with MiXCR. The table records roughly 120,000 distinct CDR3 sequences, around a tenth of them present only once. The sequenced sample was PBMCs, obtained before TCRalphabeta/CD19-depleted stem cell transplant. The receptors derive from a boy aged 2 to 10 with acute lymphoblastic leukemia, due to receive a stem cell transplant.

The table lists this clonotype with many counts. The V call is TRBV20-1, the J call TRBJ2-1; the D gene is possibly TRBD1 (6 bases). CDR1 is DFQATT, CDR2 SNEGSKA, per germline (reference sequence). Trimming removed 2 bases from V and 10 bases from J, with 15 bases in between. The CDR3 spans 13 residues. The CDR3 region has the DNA TGCAGTGCTAGACCCCCGGGTAGGGGGGAGCAGTTCTTC. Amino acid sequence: CSARPPGRGEQFF.

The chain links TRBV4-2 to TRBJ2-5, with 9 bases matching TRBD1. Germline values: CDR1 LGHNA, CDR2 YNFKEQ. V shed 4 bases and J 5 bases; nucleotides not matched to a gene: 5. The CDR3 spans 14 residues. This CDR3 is CASSRTGGGETQYF. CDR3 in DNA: TGTGCCAGCAGCCGAACAGGGGGCGGGGAGACCCAGTACTTC.

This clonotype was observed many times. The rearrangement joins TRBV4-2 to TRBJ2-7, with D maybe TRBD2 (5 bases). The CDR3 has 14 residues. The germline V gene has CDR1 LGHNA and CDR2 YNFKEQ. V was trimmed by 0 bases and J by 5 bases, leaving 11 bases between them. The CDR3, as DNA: TGTGCCAGCAGCCAAGAGAGGGTGAGGCACGAGCAGTACTTC. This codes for CASSQERVRHEQYF.

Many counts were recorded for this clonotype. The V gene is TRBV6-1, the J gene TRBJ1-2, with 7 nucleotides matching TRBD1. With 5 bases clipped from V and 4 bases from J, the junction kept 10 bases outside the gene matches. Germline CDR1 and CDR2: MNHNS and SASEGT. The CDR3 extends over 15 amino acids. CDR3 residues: CASSQITGTAYGYTF. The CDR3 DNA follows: TGTGCCAGCAGTCAAATAACCGGGACAGCCTATGGCTACACCTTC.

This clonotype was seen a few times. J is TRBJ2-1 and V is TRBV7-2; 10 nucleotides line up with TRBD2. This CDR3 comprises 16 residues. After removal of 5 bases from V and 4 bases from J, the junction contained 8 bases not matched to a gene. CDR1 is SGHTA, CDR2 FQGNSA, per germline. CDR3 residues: CASSLTGTSVYNEQFF. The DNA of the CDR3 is TGTGCCAGCAGCCTTACCGGGACTAGCGTATACAATGAGCAGTTCTTC.

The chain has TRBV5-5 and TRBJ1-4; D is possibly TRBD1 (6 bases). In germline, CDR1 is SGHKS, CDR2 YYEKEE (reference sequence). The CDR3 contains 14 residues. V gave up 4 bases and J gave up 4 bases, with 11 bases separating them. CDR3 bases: TGTGCCAGCAGCCCCGGGACATATAATGAAAAACTGTTTTTT. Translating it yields CASSPGTYNEKLFF.

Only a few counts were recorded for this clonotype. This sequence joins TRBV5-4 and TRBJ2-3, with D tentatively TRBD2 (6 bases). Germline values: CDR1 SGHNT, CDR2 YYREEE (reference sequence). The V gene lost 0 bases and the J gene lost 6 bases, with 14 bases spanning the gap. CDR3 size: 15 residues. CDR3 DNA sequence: TGTGCCAGCAGCTTGGTGGGGGACTCGGACGATACGCAGTATTTT. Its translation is CASSLVGDSDDTQYF. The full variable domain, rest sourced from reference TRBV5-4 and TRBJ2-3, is ETGVTQSPTHLIKTRGQQVTLRCSSQSGHNTVSWYQQALGQGPQFIFQYYREEENGRGNFPPRFSGLQFPNYSSELNVNALELDDSALYLCASSLVGDSDDTQYFGPGTRLTVL.

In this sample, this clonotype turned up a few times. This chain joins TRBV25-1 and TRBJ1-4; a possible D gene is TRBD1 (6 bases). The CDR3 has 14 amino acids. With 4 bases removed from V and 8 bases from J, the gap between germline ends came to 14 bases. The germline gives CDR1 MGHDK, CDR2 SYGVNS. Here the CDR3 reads CASSVSRGEEKLFF. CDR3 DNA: TGTGCCAGCAGTGTAAGCAGGGGCGAGGAAAAACTGTTTTTT.

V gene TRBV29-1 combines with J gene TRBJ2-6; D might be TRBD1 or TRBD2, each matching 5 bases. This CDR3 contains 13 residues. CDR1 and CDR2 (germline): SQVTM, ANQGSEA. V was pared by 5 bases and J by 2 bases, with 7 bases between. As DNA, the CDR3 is TGCAGCGTTATGGGGGCTGGGGCCAACGTCCTGACTTTC. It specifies CSVMGAGANVLTF.